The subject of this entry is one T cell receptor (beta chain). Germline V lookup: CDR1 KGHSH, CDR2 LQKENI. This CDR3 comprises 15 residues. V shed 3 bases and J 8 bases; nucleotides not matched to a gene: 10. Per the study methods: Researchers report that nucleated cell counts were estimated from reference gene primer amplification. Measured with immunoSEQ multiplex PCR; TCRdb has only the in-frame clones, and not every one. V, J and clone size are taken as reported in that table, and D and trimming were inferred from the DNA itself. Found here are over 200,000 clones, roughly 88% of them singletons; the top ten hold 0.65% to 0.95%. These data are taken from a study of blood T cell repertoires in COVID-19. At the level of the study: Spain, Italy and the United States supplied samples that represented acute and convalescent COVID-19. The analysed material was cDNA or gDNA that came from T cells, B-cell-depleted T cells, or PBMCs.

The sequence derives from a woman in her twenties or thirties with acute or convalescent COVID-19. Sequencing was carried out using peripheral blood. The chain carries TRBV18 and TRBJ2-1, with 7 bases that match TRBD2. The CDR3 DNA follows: TGTGCCAGCTCACCGGGGGGGGACGGGAAGGATGAGCAGTTCTTC. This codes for CASSPGGDGKDEQFF.